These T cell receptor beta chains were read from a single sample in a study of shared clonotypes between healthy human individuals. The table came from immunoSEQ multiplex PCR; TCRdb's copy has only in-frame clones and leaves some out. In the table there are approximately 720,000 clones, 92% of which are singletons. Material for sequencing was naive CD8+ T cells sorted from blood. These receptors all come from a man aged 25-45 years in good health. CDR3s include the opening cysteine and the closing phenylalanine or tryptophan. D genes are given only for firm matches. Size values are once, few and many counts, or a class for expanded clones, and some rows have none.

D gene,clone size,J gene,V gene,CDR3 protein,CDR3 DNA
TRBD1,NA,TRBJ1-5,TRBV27,CASSLSAPLQGYHQPQHF,TGTGCCAGCAGTTTATCGGCCCCCCTACAGGGGTACCATCAGCCCCAGCATTTT
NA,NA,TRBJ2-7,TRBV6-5,CASSYSNPPQWEQYF,TGTGCCAGCAGTTACTCGAACCCTCCCCAGTGGGAGCAGTACTTC
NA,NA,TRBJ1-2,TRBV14,CASSQVKSPYGYTF,TGTGCCAGCAGCCAAGTAAAGTCTCCCTATGGCTACACCTTC
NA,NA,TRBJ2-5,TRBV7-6,CASSLVAGTWETQYF,TGTGCCAGCAGCTTAGTAGCTGGGACGTGGGAGACCCAGTACTTC
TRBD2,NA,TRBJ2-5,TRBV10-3,CAISGGLAGAEETQYF,TGTGCCATCAGTGGGGGGCTAGCGGGAGCTGAAGAGACCCAGTACTTC
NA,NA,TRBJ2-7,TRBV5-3,CARSLAGIYEQYF,TGTGCCAGAAGCTTAGCTGGGATCTACGAGCAGTACTTC
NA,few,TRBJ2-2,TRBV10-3,CAIQEGSADTGELFF,TGTGCCATCCAAGAGGGTAGTGCGGACACCGGGGAGCTGTTTTTT
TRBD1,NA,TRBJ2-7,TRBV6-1,CASSEARLGGQGAHEQYF,TGTGCCAGCAGTGAAGCGCGATTGGGGGGACAGGGGGCTCACGAGCAGTACTTC
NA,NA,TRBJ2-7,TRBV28,CASSSTHLPSYEQYF,TGTGCCAGCAGTTCGACCCACCTCCCCTCCTACGAGCAGTACTTC
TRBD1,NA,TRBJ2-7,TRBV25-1,CASSEERQGMSGEQYF,TGTGCCAGCAGTGAGGAGAGACAGGGGATGTCGGGGGAGCAGTACTTC
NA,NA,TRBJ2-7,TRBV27,CASSLGGLYEQYF,TGTGCCAGCAGTTTAGGGGGACTCTACGAGCAGTACTTC
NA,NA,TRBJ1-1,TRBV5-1,CASSDQVMNTEAFF,TGCGCCAGCAGCGACCAGGTAATGAACACTGAAGCTTTCTTT
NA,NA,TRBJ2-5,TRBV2,CASSTLGYQETQYF,TGTGCCAGCAGTACCCTGGGGTACCAAGAGACCCAGTACTTC
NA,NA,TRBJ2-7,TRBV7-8,CASSLVRGTSYEQYF,TGTGCCAGCAGCTTAGTACGGGGGACCTCCTACGAGCAGTACTTC
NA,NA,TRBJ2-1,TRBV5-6,CASSPLAVYNEQFF,TGTGCCAGCAGCCCATTAGCAGTTTACAATGAGCAGTTCTTC
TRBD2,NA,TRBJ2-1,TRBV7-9,CASSEDSGRTYNEQFF,TGTGCCAGCAGCGAAGATAGCGGGAGGACCTACAATGAGCAGTTCTTC
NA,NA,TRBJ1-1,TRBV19,CASRNLDSPMNTEAFF,TGTGCCAGTAGGAATCTCGACAGCCCAATGAACACTGAAGCTTTCTTT
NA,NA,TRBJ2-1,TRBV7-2,CASSLPPYNEQFF,TGTGCCAGCAGCTTACCCCCCTACAATGAGCAGTTCTTC
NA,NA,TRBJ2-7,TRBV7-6,CASSLGIGAGEDEQYF,TGTGCCAGCAGCTTAGGCATTGGGGCAGGGGAGGACGAGCAGTACTTC
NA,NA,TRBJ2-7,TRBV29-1,CSVVLSERVGPYEQYF,TGCAGCGTTGTCCTATCAGAGAGGGTAGGCCCCTACGAGCAGTACTTC
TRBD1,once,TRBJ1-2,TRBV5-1,CASSPYGQGTYGYTF,TGCGCCAGCAGCCCTTACGGACAGGGAACGTATGGCTACACCTTC
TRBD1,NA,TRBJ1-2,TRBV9,CASSDGQGANYGYTF,TGTGCCAGCAGCGACGGACAGGGGGCTAACTATGGCTACACCTTC
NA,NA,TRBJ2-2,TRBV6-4,CASSEGLYTGELFF,TGTGCCAGCAGTGAGGGACTCTACACCGGGGAGCTGTTTTTT
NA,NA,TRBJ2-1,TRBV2,CASSDRLYNEQFF,TGTGCCAGCAGTGACCGACTTTACAATGAGCAGTTCTTC
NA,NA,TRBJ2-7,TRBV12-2,CASLSETGLFPSGRASSTYEQYF,TGTGCAAGTCTGAGTGAGACAGGGCTTTTTCCTAGCGGGAGGGCCAGCAGTACCTACGAGCAGTACTTC
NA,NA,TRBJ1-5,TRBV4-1,CASSYSPGVSNQPQHF,TGCGCCAGCAGCTACTCCCCGGGGGTCAGCAATCAGCCCCAGCATTTT